The 5 T cell receptor beta chains below all came from one sample that was sequenced in a study of cytomegalovirus exposure and HLA in healthy donors. With 60 Vbeta and 13 Jbeta primers, the PCR was carried out. Data came from immunoSEQ multiplex PCR; TCRdb stores just in-frame clones and leaves some out. The table lists approximately 170,000 clones, less than 75% of them singletons. Sequencing was done on a sample of PBMCs. The receptors were sampled from a girl between 10 and 17 years old in good health and CMV-seronegative.

The rearrangement uses TRBV5-4 and TRBJ2-3; TRBD2 aligns across 9 bases. The CDR3 extends over 16 amino acids. Per the germline V gene, CDR1 is SGHNT and CDR2 is YYREEE (reference sequence). V was pared by 3 bases and J by 0 bases, with 5 bases of the junction left unmatched. The CDR3, as DNA: TGTGCCAGCAGCTCCGGCGGGACTAGCAGCACAGATACGCAGTATTTT. Translation gives CASSSGGTSSTDTQYF.

The chain carries TRBV10-1 and TRBJ2-1; a possible D gene is TRBD1 (6 bases). The CDR3 extends over 15 amino acids. Germline lookup yields CDR1 WNHNN and CDR2 SYGVQD (reference sequence). Trimming removed 3 bases from V and 4 bases from J, with 13 bases in between. This CDR3 reads CASSDPQGSYNEQFF. CDR3 DNA: TGCGCCAGCAGTGATCCCCAGGGGAGTTACAATGAGCAGTTCTTC.

Concerning this clone itself: In the same sample, other DNA sequences code for this CDR3. The rearrangement joins TRBV7-3 to TRBJ2-7, with a possible D match to TRBD2 (5 bases). V shed 2 bases and J shed 3 bases, with 8 bases lying between them. Germline CDR1 and CDR2: SGHTA and FQGTGA. This CDR3 spans 13 amino acids. The CDR3 nucleotides are TGTGCCAGCAGCTTAGGCGGAGGCTACGAGCAGTACTTC. Translation: CASSLGGGYEQYF.

V and J are TRBV7-6 and TRBJ1-5; no clear D gene. V was shortened by 0 bases and J by 6 bases, with 6 bases between the two germline ends. From germline, CDR1 is SGHVS and CDR2 FNYEAQ. The CDR3 runs 13 residues. CDR3 sequence: CASSLANTQPQHF. The CDR3 DNA reads as TGTGCCAGCAGCTTAGCGAACACTCAGCCCCAGCATTTT.

The chain employs TRBV7-2 and TRBJ1-5; D might be TRBD1 (5 bases). Per the germline V gene, CDR1 is SGHTA and CDR2 is FQGNSA. This CDR3 has 16 amino acids. V was trimmed by 5 bases and J by 0 bases, leaving 14 bases between them. CDR3 protein: CASSPITGGSNQPQHF. The DNA for the CDR3 is TGTGCCAGCAGCCCAATCACAGGTGGTAGCAATCAGCCCCAGCATTTT. The full variable domain, in which reference TRBV7-2 and TRBJ1-5 provide the parts outside the CDR3, is GAGVSQSPSNKVTEKGKDVELRCDPISGHTALYWYRQSLGQGLEFLIYFQGNSAPDKSGLPSDRFSAERTGGSVSTLTIQRTQQEDSAVYLCASSPITGGSNQPQHFGDGTRLSIL.